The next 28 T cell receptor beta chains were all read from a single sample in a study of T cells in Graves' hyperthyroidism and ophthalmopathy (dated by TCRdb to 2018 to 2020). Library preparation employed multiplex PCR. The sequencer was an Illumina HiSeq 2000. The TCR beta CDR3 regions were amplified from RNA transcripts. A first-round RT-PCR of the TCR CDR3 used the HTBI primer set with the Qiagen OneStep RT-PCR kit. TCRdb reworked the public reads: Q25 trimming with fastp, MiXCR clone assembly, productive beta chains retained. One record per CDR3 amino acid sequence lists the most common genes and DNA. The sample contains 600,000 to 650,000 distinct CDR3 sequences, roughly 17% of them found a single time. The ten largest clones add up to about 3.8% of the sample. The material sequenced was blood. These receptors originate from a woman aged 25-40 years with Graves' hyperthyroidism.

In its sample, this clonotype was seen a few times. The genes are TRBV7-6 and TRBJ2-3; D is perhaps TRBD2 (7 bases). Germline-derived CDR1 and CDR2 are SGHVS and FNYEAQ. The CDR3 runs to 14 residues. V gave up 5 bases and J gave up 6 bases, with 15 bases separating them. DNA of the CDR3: TGTGCCAGCAGCCTCCGGGGGGCTTTGGATACGCAGTATTTT. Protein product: CASSLRGALDTQYF.

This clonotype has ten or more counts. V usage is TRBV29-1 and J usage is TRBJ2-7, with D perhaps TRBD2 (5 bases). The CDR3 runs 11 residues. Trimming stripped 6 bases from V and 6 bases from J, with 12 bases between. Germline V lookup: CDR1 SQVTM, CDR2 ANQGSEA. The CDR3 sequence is CSVIEGGEQYF. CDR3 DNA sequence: TGCAGCGTGATTGAGGGCGGCGAGCAGTACTTC.

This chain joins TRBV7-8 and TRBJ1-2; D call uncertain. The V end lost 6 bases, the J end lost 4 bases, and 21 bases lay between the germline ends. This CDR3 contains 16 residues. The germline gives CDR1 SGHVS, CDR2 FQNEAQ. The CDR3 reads CASRWPGQPKSYGYTF. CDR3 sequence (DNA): TGTGCCAGCAGATGGCCCGGGCAGCCCAAATCCTATGGCTACACCTTC.

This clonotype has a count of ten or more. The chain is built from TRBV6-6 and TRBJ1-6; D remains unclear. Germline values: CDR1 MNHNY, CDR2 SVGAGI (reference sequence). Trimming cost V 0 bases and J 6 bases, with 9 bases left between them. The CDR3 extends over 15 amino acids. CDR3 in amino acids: CASSYSTYFNSPLHF. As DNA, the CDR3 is TGTGCCAGCAGTTACTCGACATATTTTAATTCACCCCTCCACTTT.

This CDR3 is CSASMVQNSNQPQHF. The DNA for the CDR3 is TGCAGTGCTAGTATGGTACAGAATAGCAATCAGCCCCAGCATTTT. The rearrangement uses TRBV20-1 and TRBJ1-5, with unresolved D. This CDR3 contains 15 residues. Germline V lookup: CDR1 DFQATT, CDR2 SNEGSKA (reference sequence). Trimming removed 3 bases from V and 0 bases from J, with 12 bases in between.

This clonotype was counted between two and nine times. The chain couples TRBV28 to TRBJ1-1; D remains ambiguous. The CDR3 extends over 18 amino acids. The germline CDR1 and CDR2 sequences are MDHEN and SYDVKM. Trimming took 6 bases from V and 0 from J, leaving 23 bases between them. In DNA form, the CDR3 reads TGTGCCAGCAGGCAAAGACAAATTAGGGATTTTGTGAACACTGAAGCTTTCTTT. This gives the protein CASRQRQIRDFVNTEAFF.

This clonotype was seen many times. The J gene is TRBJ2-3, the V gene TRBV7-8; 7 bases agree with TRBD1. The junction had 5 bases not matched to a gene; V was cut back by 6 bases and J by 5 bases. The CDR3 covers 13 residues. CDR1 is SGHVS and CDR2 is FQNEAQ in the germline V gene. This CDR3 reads CASRRQGQDTQYF. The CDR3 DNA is TGTGCCAGCAGACGACAGGGTCAAGATACGCAGTATTTT.

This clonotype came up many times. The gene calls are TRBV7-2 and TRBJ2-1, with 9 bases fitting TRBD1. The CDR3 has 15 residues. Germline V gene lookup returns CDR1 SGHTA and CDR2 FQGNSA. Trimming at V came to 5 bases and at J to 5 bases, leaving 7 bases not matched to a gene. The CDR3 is CASSPGTGNHNEQFF. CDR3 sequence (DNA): TGTGCCAGCAGCCCCGGGACAGGGAACCACAATGAGCAGTTCTTC.

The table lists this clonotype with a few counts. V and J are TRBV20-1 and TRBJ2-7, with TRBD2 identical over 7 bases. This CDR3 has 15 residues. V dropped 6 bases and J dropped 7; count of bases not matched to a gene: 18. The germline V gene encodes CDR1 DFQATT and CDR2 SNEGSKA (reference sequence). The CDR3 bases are TGCAGTGCCCTACTAATTCTAGCGGACAACTGGGAGCAGTACTTC. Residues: CSALLILADNWEQYF.

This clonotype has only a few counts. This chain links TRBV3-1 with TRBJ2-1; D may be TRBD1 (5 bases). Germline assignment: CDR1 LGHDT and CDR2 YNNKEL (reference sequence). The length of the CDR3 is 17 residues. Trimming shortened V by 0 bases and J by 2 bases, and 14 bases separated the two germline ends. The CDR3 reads CASSQDLDKLTYNEQFF. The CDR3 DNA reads TGTGCCAGCAGCCAAGATTTGGACAAGTTAACCTACAATGAGCAGTTCTTC.

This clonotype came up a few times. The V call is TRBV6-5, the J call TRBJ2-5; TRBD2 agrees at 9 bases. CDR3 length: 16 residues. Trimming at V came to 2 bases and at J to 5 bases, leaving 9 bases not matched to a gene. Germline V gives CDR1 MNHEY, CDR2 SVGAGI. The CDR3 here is CASSYDGLAGYETQYF. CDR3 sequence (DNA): TGTGCCAGCAGTTACGATGGGCTAGCGGGATATGAGACCCAGTACTTC.

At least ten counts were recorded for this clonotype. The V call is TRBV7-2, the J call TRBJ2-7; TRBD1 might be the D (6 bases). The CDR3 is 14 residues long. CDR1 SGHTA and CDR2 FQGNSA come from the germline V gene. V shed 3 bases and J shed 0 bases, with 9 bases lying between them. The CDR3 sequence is CASSFLTGSYEQYF. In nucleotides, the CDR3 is TGTGCCAGCAGCTTTCTGACAGGCTCCTACGAGCAGTACTTC.

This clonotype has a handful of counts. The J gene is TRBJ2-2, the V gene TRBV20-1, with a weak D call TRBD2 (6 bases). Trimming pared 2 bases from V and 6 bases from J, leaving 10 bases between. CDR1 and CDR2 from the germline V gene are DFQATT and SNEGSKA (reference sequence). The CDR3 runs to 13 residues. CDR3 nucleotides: TGCAGTGCTAGACTAGCGTCAGCCGGGGAGCTGTTTTTT. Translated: CSARLASAGELFF.

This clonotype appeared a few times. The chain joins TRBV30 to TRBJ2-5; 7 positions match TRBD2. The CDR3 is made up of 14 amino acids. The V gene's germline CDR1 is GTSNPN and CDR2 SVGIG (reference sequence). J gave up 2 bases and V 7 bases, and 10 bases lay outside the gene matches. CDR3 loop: CALGLEVGQETQYF. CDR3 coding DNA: TGTGCCTTAGGACTAGAGGTCGGTCAAGAGACCCAGTACTTC.

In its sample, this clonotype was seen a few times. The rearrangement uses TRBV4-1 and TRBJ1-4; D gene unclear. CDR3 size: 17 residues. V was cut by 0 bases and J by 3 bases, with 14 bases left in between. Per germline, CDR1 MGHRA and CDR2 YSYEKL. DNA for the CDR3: TGCGCCAGCAGCCAAGATATAGGGAGCAGAGCTAATGAAAAACTGTTTTTT. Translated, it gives CASSQDIGSRANEKLFF.

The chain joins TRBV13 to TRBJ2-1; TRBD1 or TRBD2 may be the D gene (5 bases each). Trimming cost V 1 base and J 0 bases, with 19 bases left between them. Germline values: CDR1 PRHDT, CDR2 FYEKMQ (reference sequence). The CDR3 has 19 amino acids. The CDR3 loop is CASSLEGVGVDSSYNEQFF. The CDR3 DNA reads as TGTGCCAGCAGCTTAGAAGGTGTGGGAGTAGACAGCTCCTACAATGAGCAGTTCTTC.

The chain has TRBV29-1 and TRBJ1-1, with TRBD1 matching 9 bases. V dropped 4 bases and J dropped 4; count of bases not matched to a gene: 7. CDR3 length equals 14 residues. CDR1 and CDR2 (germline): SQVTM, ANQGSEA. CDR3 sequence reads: CSVVPGTGTTEAFF. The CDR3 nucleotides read TGCAGCGTTGTCCCCGGGACAGGGACCACTGAAGCTTTCTTT.

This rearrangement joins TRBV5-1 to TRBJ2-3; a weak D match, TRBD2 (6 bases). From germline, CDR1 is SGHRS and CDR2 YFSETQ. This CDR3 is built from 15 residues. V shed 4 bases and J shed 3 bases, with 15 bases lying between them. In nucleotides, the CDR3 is TGCGCCAGCAGCCGACAAGCGGGTAGTACAGATACGCAGTATTTT. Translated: CASSRQAGSTDTQYF.

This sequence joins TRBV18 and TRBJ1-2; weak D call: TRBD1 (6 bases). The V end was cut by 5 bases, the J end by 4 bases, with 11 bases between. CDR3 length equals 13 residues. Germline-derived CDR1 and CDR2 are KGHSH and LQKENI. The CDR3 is CASSFGQLYGYTF. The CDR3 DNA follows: TGTGCCAGCTCATTTGGACAGCTCTATGGCTACACCTTC.

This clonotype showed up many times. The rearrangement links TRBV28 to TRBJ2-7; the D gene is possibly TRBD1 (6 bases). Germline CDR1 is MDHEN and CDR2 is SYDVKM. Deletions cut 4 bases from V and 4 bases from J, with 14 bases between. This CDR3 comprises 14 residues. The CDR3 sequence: CASSYGTLSYEQYF. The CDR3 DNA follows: TGTGCCAGCAGTTATGGGACATTATCTTACGAGCAGTACTTC.

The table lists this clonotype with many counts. Here the CDR3 DNA reads TGTGCCAGCAGCTCCCGCCTTTTAACCTCTAATGAAAAACTGTTTTTT. It yields the protein CASSSRLLTSNEKLFF. The chain carries TRBV7-9 and TRBJ1-4, with D hard to call. The CDR3 is 16 residues long. Germline lookup yields CDR1 SEHNR and CDR2 FQNEAQ (reference sequence). The ends were cut back, 4 bases at V and 3 bases at J, with 15 bases in the middle.

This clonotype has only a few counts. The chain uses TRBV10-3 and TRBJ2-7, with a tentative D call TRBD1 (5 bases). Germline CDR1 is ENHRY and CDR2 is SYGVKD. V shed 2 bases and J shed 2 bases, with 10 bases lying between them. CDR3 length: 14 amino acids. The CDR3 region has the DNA TGTGCCATCAGTGAGCCAGACAGAACCTACGAGCAGTACTTC. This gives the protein CAISEPDRTYEQYF.

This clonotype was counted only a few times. The CDR3 is CASSPGQLAKNIQYF. DNA for the CDR3: TGCGCCAGCAGCCCAGGACAGCTAGCCAAAAACATTCAGTACTTC. The chain carries TRBV5-1 and TRBJ2-4; D might be TRBD1 (6 bases). CDR1 and CDR2 from the germline V gene are SGHRS and YFSETQ. The germline V and J ends were trimmed by 4 bases and 0 bases, with 11 bases remaining between them. The CDR3 consists of 15 residues.

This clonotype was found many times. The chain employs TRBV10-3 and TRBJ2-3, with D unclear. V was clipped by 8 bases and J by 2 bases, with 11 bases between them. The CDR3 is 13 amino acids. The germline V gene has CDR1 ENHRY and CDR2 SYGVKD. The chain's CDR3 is CAIQAIPTDTQYF. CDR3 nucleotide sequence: TGTGCCATCCAGGCCATCCCCACAGATACGCAGTATTTT.

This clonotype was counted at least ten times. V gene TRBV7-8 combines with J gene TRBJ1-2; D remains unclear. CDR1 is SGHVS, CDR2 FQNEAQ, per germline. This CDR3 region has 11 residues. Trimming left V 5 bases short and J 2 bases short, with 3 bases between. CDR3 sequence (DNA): TGTGCCAGCAGCAACAACTATGGCTACACCTTC. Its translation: CASSNNYGYTF.

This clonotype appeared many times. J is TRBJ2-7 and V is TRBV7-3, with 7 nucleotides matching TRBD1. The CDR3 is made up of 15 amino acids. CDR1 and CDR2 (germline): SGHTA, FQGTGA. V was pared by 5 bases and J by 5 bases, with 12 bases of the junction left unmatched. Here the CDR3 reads CASSAIGTVFHEQYF. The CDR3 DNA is TGTGCCAGCAGCGCCATTGGGACAGTTTTTCACGAGCAGTACTTC. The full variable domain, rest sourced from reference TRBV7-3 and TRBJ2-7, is GAGVSQTPSNKVTEKGKYVELRCDPISGHTALYWYRQSLGQGPEFLIYFQGTGAADDSGLPNDRFFAVRPEGSVSTLKIQRTERGDSAVYLCASSAIGTVFHEQYFGPGTRLTVT.

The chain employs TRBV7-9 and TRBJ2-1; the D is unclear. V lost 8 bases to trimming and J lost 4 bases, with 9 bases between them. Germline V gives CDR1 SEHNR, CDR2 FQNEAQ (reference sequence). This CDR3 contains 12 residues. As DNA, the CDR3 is TGTGCCAGCTTCCCTAAGTACAATGAGCAGTTCTTC. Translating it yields CASFPKYNEQFF.

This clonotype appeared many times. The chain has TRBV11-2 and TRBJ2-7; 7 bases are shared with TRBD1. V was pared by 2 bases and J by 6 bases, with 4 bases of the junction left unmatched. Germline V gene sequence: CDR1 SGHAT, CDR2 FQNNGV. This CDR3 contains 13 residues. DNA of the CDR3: TGTGCCAGCAGCTTAACAACAGGGGTCGAGCAGTACTTC. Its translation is CASSLTTGVEQYF. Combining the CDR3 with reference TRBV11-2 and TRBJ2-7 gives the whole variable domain EAGVAQSPRYKIIEKRQSVAFWCNPISGHATLYWYQQILGQGPKLLIQFQNNGVVDDSQLPKDRFSAERLKGVDSTLKIQPAKLEDSAVYLCASSLTTGVEQYFGPGTRLTVT.